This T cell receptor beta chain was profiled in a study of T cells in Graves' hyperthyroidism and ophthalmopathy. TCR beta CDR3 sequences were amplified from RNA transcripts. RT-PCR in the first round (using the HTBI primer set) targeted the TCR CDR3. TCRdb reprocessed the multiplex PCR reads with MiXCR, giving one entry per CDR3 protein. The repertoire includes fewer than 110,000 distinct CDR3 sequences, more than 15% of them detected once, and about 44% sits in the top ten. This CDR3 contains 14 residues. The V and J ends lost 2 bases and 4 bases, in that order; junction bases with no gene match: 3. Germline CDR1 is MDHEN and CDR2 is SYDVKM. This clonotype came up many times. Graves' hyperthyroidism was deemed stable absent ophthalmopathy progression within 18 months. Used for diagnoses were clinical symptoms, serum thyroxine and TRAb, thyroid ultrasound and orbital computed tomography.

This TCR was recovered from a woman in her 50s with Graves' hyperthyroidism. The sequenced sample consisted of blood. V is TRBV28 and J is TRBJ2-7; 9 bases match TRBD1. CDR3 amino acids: CASSLTGGFYEQYF. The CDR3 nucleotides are TGTGCCAGCAGTTTAACAGGGGGCTTTTACGAGCAGTACTTC. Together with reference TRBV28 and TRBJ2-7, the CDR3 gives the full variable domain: DVKVTQSSRYLVKRTGEKVFLECVQDMDHENMFWYRQDPGLGLRLIYFSYDVKMKEKGDIPEGYSVSREKKERFSLILESASTNQTSMYLCASSLTGGFYEQYFGPGTRLTVT.